The T cell receptor beta chain under discussion was sequenced for a study of graft-versus-host responses after intestinal transplantation. At the level of the study: All recipients were given anti-thymocyte globulin induction, and tacrolimus and steroids were then administered for approximately 3 years. Study observations and caveats: In recipient marrow, GvH clones were found, and some appeared first in ileum or blood.

A word on this clone: Its antigen is not known.

The V gene end was trimmed by 6 bases and the J gene end by 6 bases; junction bases not matched to a gene: 3. CDR3 length equals 12 residues. Per the germline V gene, CDR1 is MNHNS and CDR2 is SASEGT. TCRdb keeps only in-frame clones here, not all; method: immunoSEQ multiplex PCR. The sample yields 40,000 to 60,000 clones, about 81% seen once. This sequence was found in a human donor who was the organ donor for an intestinal transplant. Sequencing was performed on unstimulated CD4+ T cells sorted from spleen or lymph node cells, taken before transplant. V and J are TRBV6-1 and TRBJ2-3; 7 nucleotides match TRBD2. CDR3 in amino acids: CASSSAGDTQYF. The CDR3 DNA reads as TGTGCCAGCAGCTCAGCGGGGGATACGCAGTATTTT.